This paragraph covers one T cell receptor beta chain sequence. Original analysis: Estimated nucleated cell counts came from reference gene primer amplification. Produced via immunoSEQ multiplex PCR; TCRdb's table is partial and in-frame only. The V and J calls and clone size come from that table; D and trimming were worked out from the DNA. The data contain tens of thousands of clones, nearly 90% of them singletons. This entry belongs to a study of blood T cell repertoires in COVID-19. On the study more broadly: Specimens from acute and convalescent COVID-19 originated in the United States, Italy and Spain. T cells, B-cell-depleted T cells, or PBMCs supplied cDNA or gDNA.

This CDR3 contains 14 residues. Trimming left V 3 bases short and J 0 bases short, with 7 bases between. Germline V gene data show CDR1 as MNHEY and CDR2 as SMNVEV (reference sequence). The gene calls are TRBV27 and TRBJ2-3; D call uncertain. This clonotype originated in a man between 60 and 75 years old with active COVID-19. Sequencing used peripheral blood. The CDR3 sequence is CASSLFSSTDTQYF. The CDR3 DNA reads TGTGCCAGCAGTTTGTTCAGTAGCACAGATACGCAGTATTTT.